Listed below are T cell receptor beta chains from one sample, sequenced in a study of shared clonotypes between healthy human individuals. This table comes from immunoSEQ multiplex PCR, and its TCRdb copy is limited to in-frame clones, with some not included. The table lists millions of clones, 95% of them singletons. Sequenced: naive CD4+ T cells sorted from blood. The receptors were sampled from a man aged 18 to 30 in good health. The conserved cysteine and the conserved F or W are not part of the CDR3 here.

ASSQDPGLAGRNEQF | TRBJ2-1 | TRBV4-3
SVEGGGEQY | TRBJ2-7 | TRBV29-1
ASSQVSSSSSYEQY | TRBJ2-7 | TRBV4-2
AWSTGSNSPLH | TRBJ1-6 | TRBV30
ASSLGGTGSSYEQY | TRBJ2-7 | TRBV5-1
ASRLTGTRQETQY | TRBJ2-5 | TRBV14
ASSSQGIEQF | TRBJ2-1 | TRBV11-3
ASKGYRGKGSPLH | TRBJ1-6 | TRBV19
AISETDRENQPQH | TRBJ1-5 | TRBV10-3
ASSFLRGGEKLF | TRBJ1-4 | TRBV5-1
ASSLGGTVHSYEQY | TRBJ2-7 | TRBV7-2
ASSLAGGGQPQH | TRBJ1-5 | TRBV5-6
ASSTPGQGLFYT | TRBJ1-2 | TRBV19
ASSPQGIAQF | TRBJ2-1 | TRBV6-1
ASSLTTDLNTGELF | TRBJ2-2 | TRBV7-3
ASSGEGQTVGEQY | TRBJ2-7 | TRBV27
ASSPDRGREQY | TRBJ2-7 | TRBV5-1
ASSFPSGSNNEQF | TRBJ2-1 | TRBV5-1
ASSQEHTEAF | TRBJ1-1 | TRBV4-1
ASSPHRAQETQY | TRBJ2-5 | TRBV9
ASSQTGTGSGVEKLF | TRBJ1-4 | TRBV4-1
ASSHREPEKETQY | TRBJ2-5 | TRBV10-1
ASSLGVPGQRANVLT | TRBJ2-6 | TRBV7-2
ASSSSMNTEAF | TRBJ1-1 | TRBV5-1
SVDRAGGAYNEQF | TRBJ2-1 | TRBV29-1
ASSLGTGPYEQY | TRBJ2-7 | TRBV18
ASSPTGQGADTQY | TRBJ2-3 | TRBV18
ASSERRLREQY | TRBJ2-7 | TRBV6-1
ASSFRGSEAF | TRBJ1-1 | TRBV5-1
SANPEGAF | TRBJ1-1 | TRBV20-1
AWSVAPGQGAFT | TRBJ1-2 | TRBV30
ASSQDATGPGELF | TRBJ2-2 | TRBV5-4
ASTKTSGSTGELF | TRBJ2-2 | TRBV6-5
ASSSVGLSQETQY | TRBJ2-5 | TRBV5-1
ASSVGTAGNTIY | TRBJ1-3 | TRBV7-8
ASSSLGGADGYT | TRBJ1-2 | TRBV7-3
ASSPRTSGYSYEQY | TRBJ2-7 | TRBV5-1
ASSPRGGVNTGELF | TRBJ2-2 | TRBV18
ASSYSTGHGYT | TRBJ1-2 | TRBV6-5
SVLGTANTEAF | TRBJ1-1 | TRBV29-1
SALSRGYT | TRBJ1-2 | TRBV20-1
SVGVAGVPINYGYT | TRBJ1-2 | TRBV29-1
AWNRAANTEAF | TRBJ1-1 | TRBV30
ASTYRDFEQY | TRBJ2-7 | TRBV21-1
ASSLDPGAYYEQY | TRBJ2-7 | TRBV5-1
ASSLIGPGELF | TRBJ2-2 | TRBV5-1
ASSLLAGVEQF | TRBJ2-1 | TRBV5-6
ASRATGESGELF | TRBJ2-2 | TRBV10-1
ASTPRSDTGELF | TRBJ2-2 | TRBV11-2
ASSLPLTGNSYEQY | TRBJ2-7 | TRBV7-2
ASSKGLAGGEETQY | TRBJ2-5 | TRBV5-4
ASSQDRGSDEQF | TRBJ2-1 | TRBV4-3
ASSKSGSSYEQY | TRBJ2-7 | TRBV7-2